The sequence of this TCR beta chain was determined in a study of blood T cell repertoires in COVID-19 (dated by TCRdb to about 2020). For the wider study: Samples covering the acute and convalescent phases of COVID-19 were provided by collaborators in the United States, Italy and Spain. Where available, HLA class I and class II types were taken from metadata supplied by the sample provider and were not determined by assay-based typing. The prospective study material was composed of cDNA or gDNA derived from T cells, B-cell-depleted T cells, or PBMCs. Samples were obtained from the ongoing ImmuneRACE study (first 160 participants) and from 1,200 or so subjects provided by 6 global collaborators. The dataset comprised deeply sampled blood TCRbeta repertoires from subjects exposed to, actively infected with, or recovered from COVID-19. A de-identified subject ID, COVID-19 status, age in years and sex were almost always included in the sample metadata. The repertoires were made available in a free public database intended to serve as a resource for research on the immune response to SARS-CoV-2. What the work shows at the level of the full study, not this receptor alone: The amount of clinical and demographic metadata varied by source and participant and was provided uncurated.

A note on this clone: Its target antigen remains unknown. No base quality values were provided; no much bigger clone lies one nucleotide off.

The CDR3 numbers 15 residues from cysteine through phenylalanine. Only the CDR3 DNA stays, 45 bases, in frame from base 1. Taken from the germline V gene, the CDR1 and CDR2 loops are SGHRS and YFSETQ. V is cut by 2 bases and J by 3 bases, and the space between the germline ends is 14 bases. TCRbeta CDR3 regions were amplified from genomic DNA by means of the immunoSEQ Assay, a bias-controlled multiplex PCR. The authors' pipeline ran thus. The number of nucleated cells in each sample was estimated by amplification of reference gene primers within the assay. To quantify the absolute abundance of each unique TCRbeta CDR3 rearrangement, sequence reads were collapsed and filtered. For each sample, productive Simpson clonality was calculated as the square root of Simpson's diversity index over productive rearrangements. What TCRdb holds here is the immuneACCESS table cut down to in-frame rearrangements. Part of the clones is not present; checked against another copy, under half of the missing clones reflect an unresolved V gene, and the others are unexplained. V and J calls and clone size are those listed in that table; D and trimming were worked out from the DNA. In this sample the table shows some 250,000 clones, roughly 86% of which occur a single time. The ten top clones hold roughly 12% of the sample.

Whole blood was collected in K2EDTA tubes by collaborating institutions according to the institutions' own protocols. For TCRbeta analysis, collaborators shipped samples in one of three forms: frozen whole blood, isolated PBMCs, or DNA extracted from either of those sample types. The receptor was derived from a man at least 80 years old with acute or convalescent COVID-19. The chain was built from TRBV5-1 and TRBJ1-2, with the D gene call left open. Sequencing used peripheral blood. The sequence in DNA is TGCGCCAGCAGCTTCTTAGGGTCGGAGGACTATGGCTACACCTTC. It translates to CASSFLGSEDYGYTF.